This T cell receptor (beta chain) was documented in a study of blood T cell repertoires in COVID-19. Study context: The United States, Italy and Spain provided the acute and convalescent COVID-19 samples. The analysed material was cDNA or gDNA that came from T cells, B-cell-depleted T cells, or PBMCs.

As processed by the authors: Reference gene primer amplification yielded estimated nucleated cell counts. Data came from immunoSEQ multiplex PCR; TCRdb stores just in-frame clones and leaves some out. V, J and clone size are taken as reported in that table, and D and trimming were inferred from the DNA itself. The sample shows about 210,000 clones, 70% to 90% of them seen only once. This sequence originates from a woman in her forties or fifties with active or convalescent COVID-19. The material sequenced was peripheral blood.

CDR3 nucleotide sequence: TGTGCCAGCAGTTTAACGGGACAGGTGAACACTGAAGCTTTCTTT. Translating it yields CASSLTGQVNTEAFF. V gene TRBV28 combines with J gene TRBJ1-1, with 8 positions matching TRBD1. Germline trimming cut 2 bases from V and 0 bases from J; bases unmatched to any gene: 2. The CDR3 covers 15 residues. CDR1 and CDR2 (germline): MDHEN, SYDVKM.